The entry below describes one T cell receptor beta chain. Its antigen is currently not known. No quality values exist for individual bases; no much larger clone is one base distant. This record comes from a study of blood T cell repertoires in COVID-19 (TCRdb year 2020). Broadly, across the study: Samples from collaborators originated in the United States, Italy and Spain and spanned both the acute and convalescent phases of COVID-19. The material from the prospective study consisted of cDNA or gDNA derived from T cells, B-cell-depleted T cells, or PBMCs. Deeply sampled blood TCRbeta repertoires from subjects exposed to, actively infected with, or recovered from COVID-19 were included in the dataset. The repertoires were released in a freely available public database intended as a resource for research on the immune response to SARS-CoV-2. Samples came from the ongoing ImmuneRACE study (first 160 participants) plus 1,254 subjects from 6 global collaborators. Nearly every sample came with metadata listing a de-identified subject ID, COVID-19 status, age in years and sex. Where available, HLA class I and class II types were obtained from metadata supplied by the sample provider rather than from assay-based typing.

CDR1 and CDR2, per the germline V gene, are SGHRS and YFSETQ. The CDR3 spans 13 residues, from the cysteine through the phenylalanine. Only the CDR3 DNA stays, 39 bases, in frame from base 1. Trimming takes 3 bases from V and 1 base from J, and the germline ends sit 7 bases apart. TCRbeta CDR3 regions were amplified from genomic DNA by means of the immunoSEQ Assay, a bias-controlled multiplex PCR. As for the original processing: Within the assay, amplification of reference gene primers was used to estimate how many nucleated cells each sample contained. To quantify the absolute abundance of each unique TCRbeta CDR3 rearrangement, sequence reads were collapsed and filtered. For each sample, productive Simpson clonality was calculated by taking the square root of Simpson's diversity index across productive rearrangements. Imported from immuneACCESS, the table was reduced by TCRdb to in-frame sequences with V and J called. These copies leave out some clones; in studies compared against another copy, an unresolved V gene accounts for under half, and the cause of the remainder is not known. That table is the source of V, J and clone size, and D and trimming were worked out from the DNA. This sample lists just over 150,000 clones; roughly 82% were detected once. 7% of the sample rests with the top ten.

At one collaborating source in Seattle, patients were enrolled during active infection and were followed longitudinally through the course of disease. Whole blood was collected in K2EDTA tubes by collaborating institutions according to the institutions' own protocols. For TCRbeta analysis, collaborators shipped samples in one of three forms: frozen whole blood, isolated PBMCs, or DNA extracted from either of those sample types. Here is what the overall study found, with its caveats: How much clinical and demographic metadata was included differed by source and by participant, and the metadata was provided uncurated.

The rearranged segments are TRBV5-1 and TRBJ2-5; D gene: possibly TRBD2, on 5 matching bases. The clonotype comes from a woman aged 40 to 55 with COVID-19, enrolled during active disease. Material: peripheral blood. This receptor carries the CDR3 CASSSGFQETQYF. The DNA sequence reads TGCGCCAGCAGCTCGGGATTCCAAGAGACCCAGTACTTC.